The next 27 T cell receptor beta chains were all read from a single sample in a study of T cells in Graves' hyperthyroidism and ophthalmopathy. Amplification targeted TCR beta CDR3 regions from RNA transcripts. First-round RT-PCR targeting the TCR CDR3 was performed with the HTBI primer set. TCRdb re-called the multiplex PCR reads through MiXCR, storing one row per CDR3 protein. The sample shows about 600,000 distinct CDR3 sequences, 16% of them seen only once. Material: blood. These receptors all come from a woman aged 40 to 50 with Graves' ophthalmopathy.

This clonotype was counted a few times. This rearrangement joins TRBV18 to TRBJ1-2, with a weak D call TRBD1 (6 bases). There are 15 residues in the CDR3. V lost 3 bases and J 3 bases, leaving 14 bases between the germline ends. Germline values: CDR1 KGHSH, CDR2 LQKENI. DNA for the CDR3: TGTGCCAGCTCACCCCCTACAGGGATCGACTATGGCTACACCTTC. It translates to CASSPPTGIDYGYTF.

The CDR3 coding sequence is TGCAGTGCTAGGACCTCCTGGGGACAGGGGATTAACTATGGCTACACCTTC. This gives the protein CSARTSWGQGINYGYTF. This chain links TRBV20-1 with TRBJ1-2, with TRBD1 matching over 10 bases. The CDR3 is made up of 17 amino acids. The germline V gene encodes CDR1 DFQATT and CDR2 SNEGSKA (reference sequence). V trimming: 3 bases; J trimming: 1 base; junction bases outside the gene matches: 11.

At least ten counts were recorded for this clonotype. V is TRBV11-1 and J is TRBJ2-5; 9 bases line up with TRBD2. The V segment lost 3 bases and the J segment 1 base; nucleotides outside the gene matches: 6. The CDR3 extends over 16 amino acids. Germline V gene lookup returns CDR1 SGHAT and CDR2 FQDESV (reference sequence). In nucleotides, the CDR3 is TGTGCCAGCAGCTTGCTCACTAGCGGGCTCCAAGAGACCCAGTACTTC. The encoded protein is CASSLLTSGLQETQYF. The variable domain in full, with the rest retrieved from reference TRBV11-1 and TRBJ2-5, is EAEVAQSPRYKITEKSQAVAFWCDPISGHATLYWYRQILGQGPELLVQFQDESVVDDSQLPKDRFSAERLKGVDSTLKIQPAELGDSAMYLCASSLLTSGLQETQYFGPGTRLLVL.

The rearrangement uses TRBV20-1 and TRBJ2-7; D is perhaps TRBD2 (6 bases). The V end lost 3 bases, the J end lost 0 bases, and 15 bases lay between the germline ends. The CDR3 totals 15 residues. Per the germline V gene, CDR1 is DFQATT and CDR2 is SNEGSKA (reference sequence). CDR3 loop: CSASGKASDSYEQYF. CDR3 bases: TGCAGTGCTAGCGGAAAGGCTAGCGACTCCTACGAGCAGTACTTC.

J is TRBJ1-4 and V is TRBV6-6; D unclear. The CDR3 has 16 amino acids. Germline CDR1 and CDR2: MNHNY and SVGAGI (reference sequence). V gave up 0 bases and J gave up 1 base, with 9 bases separating them. The CDR3 nucleotides read TGTGCCAGCAGTTACTCGGGGAAATTAACTAATGAAAAACTGTTTTTT. Translating it yields CASSYSGKLTNEKLFF.

This clonotype was recorded many times. The CDR3 reads CASSLNIGAGADEQYF. CDR3 nucleotide sequence: TGCGCCAGCAGCTTGAATATTGGGGCGGGAGCGGACGAGCAGTACTTC. The genes are TRBV5-1 and TRBJ2-7; 7 bases align to TRBD2. V trimming: 1 base; J trimming: 5 bases; junction bases outside the gene matches: 12. Germline CDR1 reads SGHRS; CDR2 reads YFSETQ. CDR3 length equals 16 residues.

The chain couples TRBV28 to TRBJ2-1, with 7 bases lining up with TRBD1. V lost 6 bases to trimming and J lost 1 base; unmatched junction nucleotides: 6. Germline CDR1 reads MDHEN; CDR2 reads SYDVKM. CDR3 length equals 15 residues. The CDR3 here is CASRNRDSSYNEQFF. Written as DNA, the CDR3 is TGTGCCAGCAGGAACCGGGACAGTTCCTACAATGAGCAGTTCTTC.

CDR3 nucleotide sequence: TGTGCCAGCAGCCACCAAGAGGGGGGACACTATGGCTACACCTTC. Its protein product is CASSHQEGGHYGYTF. The rearrangement joins TRBV7-8 to TRBJ1-2; a possible D gene is TRBD1 (6 bases). CDR1 SGHVS and CDR2 FQNEAQ come from the germline V gene. The CDR3 has 15 residues. The ends were cut back, 5 bases at V and 3 bases at J, with 16 bases in the middle.

This clonotype has a single count. This chain links TRBV2 with TRBJ2-5; 9 positions match TRBD2. Germline loops: CDR1 SNHLY, CDR2 FYNNEI. The CDR3 is 15 amino acids. Unmatched junction bases numbered 5, after V lost 5 bases and J lost 1 base. Here the CDR3 DNA reads TGTGCCAGCAGTAGTAGCGGGAGCCTCCAAGAGACCCAGTACTTC. Protein product: CASSSSGSLQETQYF.

This clonotype appeared once. This chain joins TRBV6-1 and TRBJ1-4; no firm D call. This CDR3 contains 13 residues. Germline CDR1 reads MNHNS; CDR2 reads SASEGT. The CDR3 DNA reads as TGTGGCTCAAGGCGGCAGGATAATGAAAAACTGTTTTTT. It translates to CGSRRQDNEKLFF.

This clonotype has a count of ten or more. This chain uses TRBV18 with TRBJ2-7, with D possibly being TRBD1 or TRBD2 (5 bases each). The V gene's germline CDR1 is KGHSH and CDR2 LQKENI. The CDR3 has 13 residues. Deletions cut 3 bases from V and 6 bases from J, with 12 bases between. CDR3 in amino acids: CASSPRDQGEQYF. The CDR3 nucleotides are TGTGCCAGCTCACCCCGGGACCAGGGCGAGCAGTACTTC.

The genes are TRBV6-1 and TRBJ2-3, with D possibly being TRBD2 (5 bases). Trimming removed 7 bases at V and 6 bases at J, with 20 bases between. This CDR3 comprises 15 residues. CDR1 is MNHNS, CDR2 SASEGT, per germline. CDR3: CASTLLWTRGDTQYF. The DNA of the CDR3 is TGTGCCAGCACCCTTCTATGGACCCGAGGGGATACGCAGTATTTT.

As regards this clonotype: With a much larger clone just one base away, this may be a read error. The chain recombines TRBV7-9 with TRBJ2-1; the match to TRBD2 covers 9 bases. This CDR3 comprises 14 residues. Germline V lookup: CDR1 SEHNR, CDR2 FQNEAQ (reference sequence). The CDR3 protein is CASFSGSSYNGQFF. CDR3 sequence (DNA): TGTGCCAGTTTTAGCGGGAGCTCCTACAATGGGCAGTTCTTC.

This chain uses TRBV29-1 with TRBJ2-1; 12 bases fit TRBD2. The CDR3 loop spans 19 amino acids. J lost 0 bases, V lost 4 bases, and 13 bases had no gene match. Per germline, CDR1 SQVTM and CDR2 ANQGSEA. Written as DNA, the CDR3 is TGCAGCGTTGCGGGACTAGCGGGTCCCTATACAAGCTCCTACAATGAGCAGTTCTTC. It specifies CSVAGLAGPYTSSYNEQFF.

The chain recombines TRBV19 with TRBJ1-1; possible D gene TRBD1, 5 bases. Germline-derived CDR1 and CDR2 are LNHDA and SQIVND (reference sequence). The CDR3 is 12 residues long. The CDR3 bases are TGTGCTTCGCGGCAGGGAGGAACTGAAGCTTTCTTT. Protein product: CASRQGGTEAFF.

This clonotype was observed at least ten times. V gene TRBV20-1 combines with J gene TRBJ1-2; 10 nucleotides line up with TRBD1. Germline CDR1 reads DFQATT; CDR2 reads SNEGSKA (reference sequence). With V trimmed by 6 bases and J by 2 bases, 3 bases remained unmatched. The CDR3 totals 13 residues. Here the CDR3 reads CSAPGQGNYGYTF. CDR3 bases: TGCAGTGCACCGGGACAGGGGAACTATGGCTACACCTTC.

V and J are TRBV6-2 or TRBV6-3 and TRBJ2-7; TRBD1 matches 8 bases. The V gene's germline CDR1 is MNHEY and CDR2 SVGEGT. V was clipped by 5 bases and J by 0 bases; unmatched bases: 9. The CDR3 covers 16 residues. The CDR3 DNA reads as TGTGCCAGCAGTGCCACAGGGGGGACGTCCTCCTACGAGCAGTACTTC. This codes for CASSATGGTSSYEQYF.

The chain combines TRBV20-1 with TRBJ2-1, with 12 nucleotides matching TRBD2. J was trimmed by 4 bases and V by 6 bases; bases with no gene match: 13. Germline lookup yields CDR1 DFQATT and CDR2 SNEGSKA (reference sequence). The CDR3 runs to 17 residues. This CDR3 is CSARNRAGLAGYNEQFF. CDR3 DNA: TGCAGTGCAAGGAACAGGGCCGGACTAGCGGGGTACAATGAGCAGTTCTTC.

This chain joins TRBV29-1 and TRBJ2-7, with TRBD1 identical over 9 bases. Germline-derived CDR1 and CDR2 are SQVTM and ANQGSEA. V was pared by 6 bases and J by 6 bases, with 6 bases of the junction left unmatched. There are 12 residues in the CDR3. CDR3: CSVTGQGFEQYF. The CDR3 nucleotides are TGCAGCGTGACGGGACAGGGTTTCGAGCAGTACTTC.

This clonotype has at least ten counts. The chain joins TRBV5-1 to TRBJ2-1; D unresolved. The length of the CDR3 is 12 residues. The V end lost 2 bases, the J end lost 5 bases, and 5 bases lay between the germline ends. In germline, CDR1 is SGHRS, CDR2 YFSETQ. CDR3 in amino acids: CASSFGDNEQFF. The CDR3 coding sequence is TGCGCCAGCAGCTTTGGAGACAATGAGCAGTTCTTC.

The chain links TRBV6-1 to TRBJ2-1; 10 nucleotides align to TRBD2. Looked up from germline, CDR1 is MNHNS and CDR2 is SASEGT. The ends lost 4 bases at V and 9 bases at J; junction bases unmatched: 3. This CDR3 is 13 amino acids long. The CDR3 loop reads CASSGLAGVEQFF. The CDR3 DNA is TGTGCCAGCAGTGGTCTAGCGGGAGTTGAGCAGTTCTTC.

This clonotype was counted at least ten times. The rearrangement joins TRBV3-1 to TRBJ1-6, with D unclear. V was cut by 7 bases and J by 7 bases, with 14 bases left in between. The CDR3 spans 14 residues. From germline, CDR1 is LGHDT and CDR2 YNNKEL (reference sequence). For the CDR3, the DNA is TGTGCCAGCACCGTATCCGTCGGGAATTCACCCCTCCACTTT. This codes for CASTVSVGNSPLHF.

The chain carries TRBV5-1 and TRBJ2-5, with 9 bases identical to TRBD1. V gave up 0 bases and J gave up 4 bases; unmatched junction bases: 7. CDR1 and CDR2 from the germline V gene are SGHRS and YFSETQ. The CDR3 runs to 16 residues. The CDR3 DNA reads TGCGCCAGCAGCTTGGAAGGACAGGGGAAGGGAGAGACCCAGTACTTC. Protein: CASSLEGQGKGETQYF.

This clonotype was detected a few times. This chain connects TRBV6-1 to TRBJ2-7, with D tentatively TRBD1 (5 bases). With 7 bases removed from V and 4 bases from J, the gap between germline ends came to 14 bases. Germline V lookup: CDR1 MNHNS, CDR2 SASEGT. CDR3 length: 13 amino acids. CDR3 amino acids: CASTSPRGYEQYF. The CDR3 bases are TGTGCCAGCACCTCTCCAAGGGGTTACGAGCAGTACTTC.

This clonotype was found a few times. The rearrangement links TRBV10-3 to TRBJ2-5, with D possibly being TRBD1 (6 bases). Germline V gives CDR1 ENHRY, CDR2 SYGVKD. The CDR3 consists of 14 residues. The ends were cut back, 2 bases at V and 4 bases at J, with 11 bases in the middle. In DNA, the CDR3 is TGTGCCATCAGTGAGGACAGGTTCGGAGAGACCCAGTACTTC. Encoded protein: CAISEDRFGETQYF.

V usage is TRBV7-8 and J usage is TRBJ1-1; tentatively, D is TRBD1 (6 bases). The germline V gene has CDR1 SGHVS and CDR2 FQNEAQ. The CDR3 length is 17 residues. Trimming removed 4 bases from V and 6 bases from J, with 24 bases in between. CDR3 sequence: CASSSIRDTYSLAEAFF. CDR3 nucleotide sequence: TGTGCCAGCAGCTCCATCCGGGACACCTATTCTCTTGCTGAAGCTTTCTTT.

This clonotype was counted ten times or more. An end of the junction does not agree with germline; a read error may underlie this. This chain connects TRBV7-9 to TRBJ2-7; D possibly corresponds to TRBD2 (5 bases). Germline V lookup: CDR1 SEHNR, CDR2 FQNEAQ (reference sequence). This CDR3 is built from 12 residues. The CDR3 loop reads CASSLALDEQYF. The CDR3 coding sequence is TGTGCCAGCAGCCTAGCTCTCGACGAGCAGTACTTC.